Sequencing of this TCR beta chain was carried out in a study of cytomegalovirus exposure and HLA in healthy donors. The CDR3 has 17 residues. The V and J ends lost 4 bases and 0 bases respectively, with 16 bases between them. CDR1 is MDHEN and CDR2 is SYDVKM in the germline V gene. With 60 Vbeta and 13 Jbeta primers, the PCR was carried out. TCRdb's copy holds only in-frame clones and misses some; the assay was immunoSEQ multiplex PCR. Found here are about 190,000 clones, 75% to 90% of them singletons; the top ten hold 1%. On this clone itself: Its specificity is not known.

Study-wide results and caveats: Rarity held for most TCR sequences, but there were some public TCRs that occurred in many donors. As a later analysis revealed, the rate of TCR association differed by HLA locus, with DRB1 most and HLA-C fewest. Among TCR beta chains of equal frequency, HLA-associated ones were more clonally expanded in a later analysis.

Sequencing was performed on PBMCs. This sequence joins TRBV28 and TRBJ2-4, with D possibly matching TRBD1 (5 bases). The origin of this receptor is a boy aged 2-15 years in good health and CMV-seronegative. The CDR3 sequence: CASSSVGLDLAKNIQYF. CDR3 coding DNA: TGTGCCAGCAGTTCGGTGGGGCTGGATCTAGCCAAAAACATTCAGTACTTC.